This entry is about one TCR beta chain. This clone has just a few counts. This clone's antigen is unknown. Base quality data are lacking; no much larger clone is found one base away. The data derive from a study of OX40 agonist ivuxolimab in advanced cancers. For the study in its entirety: Ivuxolimab was an agonistic, fully human IgG2 monoclonal antibody directed against OX40 (CD134), a costimulatory receptor. Intravenous ivuxolimab was administered to patients every 2 weeks at six dose levels: 0.01, 0.1, 0.3, 1.5, 3 and 10 mg/kg. Of the roughly 51 patients in dose escalation, some 19 had hepatocellular carcinoma, roughly 15 had melanoma, 9 had renal cell carcinoma and 9 had head and neck cancer. In the dose-escalation cohort, around 80% of patients were male, and the mean age was 60 years with a range of roughly 20 to 80. Patients were allowed to have had prior anti-PD-1, anti-PD-L1 or anti-CTLA-4 therapy, and roughly 40% of the dose-escalation patients had previously received checkpoint inhibitors. Partial responses occurred in three dose-escalation patients, of whom one had hepatocellular carcinoma and two had cutaneous melanoma. Peripheral TCRbeta sequencing was intended to test whether TCR sequence diversity was altered and clonal T-cell expansion was caused by ivuxolimab. The monotherapy dose-escalation portion (N of about 47 patients) of the phase I ivuxolimab trial is reported in the paper. Overall results and qualifications from the work: At doses from 0.1 to 3.0 mg/kg, clonal expansion was seen in both CD4+ and CD8+ blood T cells between baseline and week 6. After ivuxolimab, CD8+ T cells had more expanded clones than CD4+ T cells on average. Low levels of normalized T-cell clonal expansion were also seen in some patients who did not respond. The antigen specificity of the clonally expanded peripheral T cells was not determined. In partial responders in the 0.1-3.0 mg/kg groups, normalized peripheral clonal expansion was found to be among the lowest, especially among CD8+ T cells.

Trimming takes 6 bases off V and 0 bases off J; junction bases not matched to a gene: 0. From the cysteine through the phenylalanine, the CDR3 covers 15 amino acids. CDR3 DNA only is kept here, 45 bases in frame from base 1. CDR1 and CDR2 (LNHDA, SQIVND) derive from the germline V gene (reference sequence). For sequencing of the TCRbeta CDR3 region, genomic DNA was extracted from the sorted cells. TCRbeta CDR3 regions were sequenced using the immunoSEQ Assay. This immuneACCESS table, as held by TCRdb, lists in-frame sequences with V and J called but not all clones. Of the missing ones, under half trace to an unresolved V gene in checked studies; the others have no known cause. Across this sample there are about 10,000 clones, with over 65% seen only once. About 32% of the sample rests with the top ten. The trial excluded patients who had a history of autoimmune disease or were on systemic immunosuppression. Peripheral blood for TCR sequencing was drawn from every dose cohort at baseline, at cycle 4 day 1 and at cycle 7 day 1. The samples were taken from a phase I, first-in-human, multicenter, open-label dose-escalation trial of ivuxolimab. Adults with locally advanced or metastatic melanoma, renal cell carcinoma, hepatocellular carcinoma or head and neck squamous cell carcinoma were enrolled in the trial. Before TCR sequencing, CD4+ T cells and CD8+ T cells from peripheral blood were sorted into separate populations.

The sequence came from an adult with an advanced solid tumor such as melanoma, head and neck, liver or kidney cancer. The V and J segments used are TRBV19 and TRBJ2-6; TRBD2 fits 9 bases in the junction. Sequencing was performed on CD4+ or CD8+ T cells sorted from blood, taken in a trial of the OX40 agonist ivuxolimab. The nucleotides are TGTGCCAGTAGACTAGCGGGCTCTGGGGCCAACGTCCTGACTTTC. Its translation reads: CASRLAGSGANVLTF.